Shown below are 21 T cell receptor beta chains from a single sample sequenced in a study of T cells after yellow fever vaccination. TCRdb called the 5' RACE reads again in MiXCR, with one record for every CDR3 protein. The data contain hundreds of thousands of distinct CDR3 sequences, less than 4.5% of them singletons. The specimen was PBMCs, collected on the day of the yellow fever booster vaccination. The source is a man younger than 35 who received the YFV17D yellow fever vaccine.

This clonotype was observed at least ten times. The CDR3 nucleotides read TGTGCCAGCAGCCAAGAGCAAGCGGGGGCGAGGGATACGCAGTATTTT. Translation gives CASSQEQAGARDTQYF. This chain connects TRBV3-1 to TRBJ2-3; the match to TRBD2 covers 8 bases. CDR1 is LGHDT, CDR2 YNNKEL, per germline (reference sequence). V was clipped by 0 bases and J by 6 bases; unmatched bases: 8. This CDR3 is built from 16 residues.

This clonotype has at least ten counts. The chain links TRBV4-2 to TRBJ1-6, with a possible D match to TRBD1 (5 bases). The CDR3 has 15 residues. The V and J ends lost 1 base and 10 bases respectively, with 14 bases between them. The germline gives CDR1 LGHNA, CDR2 YNFKEQ. CDR3 DNA: TGTGCCAGCAGCCAAGGGGGGGGGGTCAACTCACCCCTCCACTTT. Protein product: CASSQGGGVNSPLHF.

This clonotype appeared many times. This chain links TRBV6-5 with TRBJ1-1, with D tentatively TRBD1 (6 bases). Germline CDR1 MNHEY, CDR2 SVGAGI. The ends were cut back, 5 bases at V and 8 bases at J, with 12 bases in the middle. The CDR3 is 12 residues long. For the CDR3, the DNA is TGTGCCAGCAGTCCGACAAGGGGGGAAGCTTTCTTT. It specifies CASSPTRGEAFF.

This clonotype was detected ten times or more. This chain uses TRBV20-1 with TRBJ2-3; 7 bases agree with TRBD2. Trimming took 6 bases from V and 5 from J; bases not matched to a gene: 11. CDR3 length: 14 amino acids. Germline CDR1 reads DFQATT; CDR2 reads SNEGSKA (reference sequence). CDR3 loop: CSARVRGKGDTQYF. The CDR3 DNA follows: TGCAGTGCCCGCGTGCGGGGGAAGGGAGATACGCAGTATTTT.

This clonotype was observed a few times. The rearrangement links TRBV15 to TRBJ1-3; TRBD1 agrees at 8 bases. Germline CDR1 and CDR2: LNHNV and YYDKDF (reference sequence). The J segment lost 4 bases and the V segment lost 4 bases, leaving 9 bases of the junction unmatched. The CDR3 runs 16 residues. This chain's CDR3 is CATSKDRAELGNTIYF. CDR3 DNA: TGTGCCACCAGCAAGGACAGGGCCGAATTAGGAAACACCATATATTTT.

This clonotype was seen repeatedly, ten times or more. This chain uses TRBV7-9 with TRBJ1-1, with D tentatively TRBD1 (5 bases). Germline CDR1 reads SEHNR; CDR2 reads FQNEAQ (reference sequence). This CDR3 comprises 13 residues. V lost 4 bases and J 6 bases, leaving 12 bases between the germline ends. The CDR3 sequence: CASSSGFSPEAFF. Written as DNA, the CDR3 is TGTGCCAGCAGCTCAGGGTTTTCCCCTGAAGCTTTCTTT.

This clonotype was counted only a few times. The genes are TRBV6-6 and TRBJ1-6, with D perhaps matching TRBD1 (5 bases). The CDR3 consists of 15 residues. The germline V gene encodes CDR1 MNHNY and CDR2 SVGAGI (reference sequence). V was cut by 6 bases and J by 7 bases, with 16 bases left in between. The CDR3 coding sequence is TGTGCCAGCAGGAAAGGGGTAGGGGTGAATTCACCCCTCCACTTT. Residues: CASRKGVGVNSPLHF.

The rearrangement uses TRBV5-5 and TRBJ2-5; 10 bases fit TRBD1. Trimming removed 3 bases from V and 6 bases from J; junction bases left unmatched: 8. Germline V gene lookup returns CDR1 SGHKS and CDR2 YYEKEE (reference sequence). The CDR3 contains 15 residues. The CDR3 DNA reads as TGTGCCAGCAGCTCCGGGACAGGGGTTTATCAGACCCAGTACTTC. This sequence encodes CASSSGTGVYQTQYF.

This clonotype was recorded at least ten times. This chain's CDR3 is CASSYSLGGGSYEQYV. CDR3 DNA: TGTGCCAGCAGTTACAGTCTTGGTGGAGGGTCCTACGAGCAGTACGTC. The chain is built from TRBV6-6 and TRBJ2-7; D is possibly TRBD2 (6 bases). V was pared by 2 bases and J by 1 base, with 15 bases between. Germline CDR1 reads MNHNY; CDR2 reads SVGAGI (reference sequence). This CDR3 has 16 residues.

This clonotype came up many times. The chain couples TRBV5-1 to TRBJ2-1; maybe TRBD1 (6 bases). The germline V gene has CDR1 SGHRS and CDR2 YFSETQ. The CDR3 is made up of 15 amino acids. V was cut by 3 bases and J by 1 base, with 11 bases left in between. The CDR3 DNA reads TGCGCCAGCAGCTCAGTGGACAGTTCCTACAATGAGCAGTTCTTC. It translates to CASSSVDSSYNEQFF.

On this clonotype itself: With a much larger clone just one base away, this may be a read error. In DNA form, the CDR3 reads TGTGCCAGCAGCTTAGGCAACTATGAAAAACTGATTTTT. This gives the protein CASSLGNYEKLIF. The V gene is TRBV7-9, the J gene TRBJ1-4; D not resolved. The CDR3 totals 13 residues. Germline V lookup: CDR1 SEHNR, CDR2 FQNEAQ (reference sequence).

This clonotype was recorded a few times. Sequence at one end of the junction differs from germline and may be a read error. The V and J genes are TRBV3-1 and TRBJ2-1; D might be TRBD2 (5 bases). The CDR3 contains 12 residues. CDR1 is LGHDT, CDR2 YNNKEL, per germline (reference sequence). CDR3 residues: CASTQSGDEQFF. As DNA, the CDR3 is TGTGCCAGCACCCAAAGCGGCGATGAGCAGTTCTTC.

This clonotype showed up many times. The chain carries TRBV6-5 and TRBJ1-2; 9 bases align to TRBD1. This CDR3 region has 15 residues. Trimming cost V 2 bases and J 4 bases; bases outside gene matches: 5. The germline CDR1 and CDR2 sequences are MNHEY and SVGAGI. CDR3 sequence (DNA): TGTGCCAGCAGTTACCGGGACAGGGACGGCTATGGCTACACCTTC. Translating it yields CASSYRDRDGYGYTF.

The V and J genes are TRBV6-5 and TRBJ1-1; D is unclear. Germline assignment: CDR1 MNHEY and CDR2 SVGAGI. This CDR3 contains 15 residues. Trimming left V 1 base short and J 4 bases short, with 13 bases between. The CDR3: CASSYLSPTSTEAFF. DNA for the CDR3: TGTGCCAGCAGTTACTTAAGCCCCACCTCCACTGAAGCTTTCTTT.

This clonotype was recorded a few times. The chain employs TRBV5-4 and TRBJ2-1, with D perhaps TRBD2 (6 bases). Germline CDR1 is SGHNT and CDR2 is YYREEE (reference sequence). The CDR3 is 16 amino acids. V was shortened by 4 bases and J by 4 bases, with 18 bases between the two germline ends. The CDR3: CASSPVRAGFYNEQFF. The CDR3 region has the DNA TGTGCCAGCAGCCCGGTCCGGGCGGGGTTTTACAATGAGCAGTTCTTC.

A word on this clonotype: This sequence may be a read error, since a much larger clone differs from it by one base. The chain has TRBV6-5 and TRBJ1-3; D is ambiguous. In germline, CDR1 is MNHEY, CDR2 SVGAGI. The CDR3 is 13 amino acids. Written as DNA, the CDR3 is TGTGCCAGCCGTCGAGTGTCTGGAATCACCATATATTTT. As protein: CASRRVSGITIYF.

In its sample, this clonotype was seen many times. The V call is TRBV7-2, the J call TRBJ2-1; D possibly corresponds to TRBD2 (6 bases). The germline V and J ends were trimmed by 4 bases and 8 bases, with 18 bases remaining between them. Germline values: CDR1 SGHTA, CDR2 FQGNSA. The CDR3 extends over 15 amino acids. CDR3 coding DNA: TGTGCCAGCAGCTCACCAGGCGGGGCTTTGTATGAGCAGTTCTTC. Its protein is CASSSPGGALYEQFF.

The CDR3 region has the DNA TGTGCCGTCCGAGCCGTGCCCGGGGAGCTGTTTTTT. Its protein is CAVRAVPGELFF. V gene TRBV19 combines with J gene TRBJ2-2; unclear D gene. V was trimmed by 11 bases and J by 6 bases, leaving 13 bases between them. The CDR3 sequence is 12 residues long. CDR1 is LNHDA, CDR2 SQIVND, per germline (reference sequence).

The table lists this clonotype with many counts. The rearrangement links TRBV7-6 to TRBJ2-7; a weak D match, TRBD1 (6 bases). The germline V gene encodes CDR1 SGHVS and CDR2 FNYEAQ. V was trimmed by 6 bases and J by 4 bases, leaving 16 bases between them. The length of the CDR3 is 14 residues. CDR3 sequence: CASSRRQGPYEQYF. CDR3 DNA sequence: TGTGCCAGCAGTCGGAGGCAGGGGCCTTACGAGCAGTACTTC.

The table lists this clonotype with many counts. This rearrangement joins TRBV6-2 or TRBV6-3 to TRBJ2-3; 15 nucleotides line up with TRBD2. Germline-derived CDR1 and CDR2 are MNHEY and SVGEGT. This CDR3 is 15 amino acids long. Trimming took 6 bases from V and 5 from J; bases not matched to a gene: 3. In DNA, the CDR3 is TGTGCCAGCAGCAGGGGACTAGCGGGGGGAGATACGCAGTATTTT. It encodes CASSRGLAGGDTQYF.

This clonotype was observed a few times. A junction boundary mismatches the germline segment, possibly from a read error. The chain couples TRBV6-2 or TRBV6-3 to TRBJ2-4, with 10 bases aligning to TRBD1. This CDR3 comprises 13 residues. From germline, CDR1 is MNHEY and CDR2 SVGEGT. As DNA, the CDR3 is TGTGCCAGCAGCACCGGGACAGGGGCCATGGCTAACTTC. Its translation is CASSTGTGAMANF.